These 14 T cell receptor beta chains came from one sample sequenced in a study of cytomegalovirus exposure and HLA in healthy donors. The PCR ran on 60 Vbeta and 13 Jbeta primers. TCRdb's table, derived via immunoSEQ multiplex PCR, lists solely in-frame clones and lacks some. The repertoire holds over 120,000 clones, with more than 70% as singletons. Sequenced: PBMCs. These receptors originate from a man between 50 and 59 years old in good health and CMV-seronegative.

The V call is TRBV13, the J call TRBJ2-1; 8 bases are a match to TRBD2. Per the germline V gene, CDR1 is PRHDT and CDR2 is FYEKMQ (reference sequence). The CDR3 is 14 amino acids. The V and J ends lost 5 bases and 3 bases, in that order; junction bases with no gene match: 3. The CDR3 reads CASSRSGNYNEQFF. CDR3 in DNA: TGTGCCAGCAGCCGTAGCGGGAACTACAATGAGCAGTTCTTC.

This chain uses TRBV12-5 with TRBJ1-5; 7 bases are a match to TRBD1. This CDR3 region has 15 residues. CDR1 and CDR2 from the germline V gene are LGHNT and FRNRAP. The V gene end was trimmed by 1 base and the J gene end by 4 bases; junction bases not matched to a gene: 4. The CDR3 reads CASGLDGTVNQPQHF. The CDR3 bases are TGTGCTAGTGGTTTGGACGGGACAGTGAATCAGCCCCAGCATTTT.

The V and J genes are TRBV7-2 and TRBJ1-5; 12 positions match TRBD1. Germline V gives CDR1 SGHTA, CDR2 FQGNSA. Trimming at V came to 0 bases and at J to 4 bases, leaving 7 bases not matched to a gene. The CDR3 extends over 18 amino acids. This CDR3 is CASSLAGTGGFGNQPQHF. CDR3 in DNA: TGTGCCAGCAGCTTAGCGGGGACAGGGGGCTTTGGGAATCAGCCCCAGCATTTT.

V gene TRBV6-1 combines with J gene TRBJ1-3; 7 bases map to TRBD1. Trimming at V came to 8 bases and at J to 0 bases, leaving 4 bases not matched to a gene. Germline CDR1 is MNHNS and CDR2 is SASEGT. The CDR3 spans 14 residues. Written as DNA, the CDR3 is TGTGCCAGCCGGACAGGCTACTCTGGAAACACCATATATTTT. Translated, it gives CASRTGYSGNTIYF.

This clone was observed a few times. The chain recombines TRBV19 with TRBJ1-5; tentatively, D is TRBD1 (5 bases). Looked up from germline, CDR1 is LNHDA and CDR2 is SQIVND (reference sequence). Trimming shortened V by 10 bases and J by 4 bases, and 17 bases separated the two germline ends. This CDR3 comprises 14 residues. As DNA, the CDR3 is TGTGCCACCGAAGGGGTAATTAAGAATCAGCCCCAGCATTTT. This sequence encodes CATEGVIKNQPQHF.

With respect to this clone: The sample carries other DNA sequences with the same CDR3. The rearrangement links TRBV6-1 to TRBJ2-1, with D perhaps matching TRBD1 (7 bases). This CDR3 has 15 amino acids. In germline, CDR1 is MNHNS, CDR2 SASEGT. V shed 6 bases and J shed 7 bases, with 19 bases lying between them. Here the CDR3 DNA reads TGTGCCAGCAGCCGCCTTGAGCAGGGGGGAAATGAGCAGTTCTTC. This translates into CASSRLEQGGNEQFF.

This clone has a handful of counts. The chain's CDR3 is CARGLASGIGGFNEQFF. CDR3 in DNA: TGTGCCAGGGGATTGGCTAGCGGGATTGGTGGGTTCAATGAGCAGTTCTTC. The chain carries TRBV2 and TRBJ2-1; 9 nucleotides line up with TRBD2. The CDR3 extends over 17 amino acids. Per germline, CDR1 SNHLY and CDR2 FYNNEI. V dropped 9 bases and J dropped 6; count of bases not matched to a gene: 18.

V and J are TRBV2 and TRBJ1-1; 8 nucleotides line up with TRBD1. The CDR3 has 14 amino acids. The germline gives CDR1 SNHLY, CDR2 FYNNEI. With 6 bases clipped from V and 1 base from J, the junction kept 4 bases outside the gene matches. Written as DNA, the CDR3 is TGTGCCAGCAGCATACAGGGGGGGAACACTGAAGCTTTCTTT. Translating it yields CASSIQGGNTEAFF.

The chain combines TRBV9 with TRBJ1-1, with D tentatively TRBD1 (6 bases). Germline-derived CDR1 and CDR2 are SGDLS and YYNGEE. The V and J ends lost 4 bases and 3 bases respectively, with 10 bases between them. There are 13 residues in the CDR3. The CDR3 DNA sequence: TGTGCCAGCAGCCCCCACAGGGACACTGAAGCTTTCTTT. It codes for CASSPHRDTEAFF.

The chain is built from TRBV6-5 and TRBJ2-1; TRBD2 matches 7 bases. The germline gives CDR1 MNHEY, CDR2 SVGAGI. V gave up 2 bases and J gave up 9 bases; unmatched junction bases: 4. This CDR3 has 13 amino acids. The CDR3 sequence: CASSYGRAGEQFF. CDR3 in DNA: TGTGCCAGCAGTTACGGGAGGGCCGGTGAGCAGTTCTTC.

The gene calls are TRBV9 and TRBJ1-1; 7 positions match TRBD1. Trimming at V came to 4 bases and at J to 5 bases, leaving 11 bases not matched to a gene. CDR3 length: 15 residues. CDR1 SGDLS and CDR2 YYNGEE come from the germline V gene. The CDR3 coding sequence is TGTGCCAGCAGCCAATCCCAGGGGGTCGGGACTGAAGCTTTCTTT. Amino acid sequence: CASSQSQGVGTEAFF.

The table lists this clone with a few counts. This chain links TRBV6-5 with TRBJ2-7, with D possibly being TRBD1 (5 bases). Trimming took off 0 bases at V and 1 base at J, with 10 bases between the two ends. This CDR3 comprises 15 residues. The V gene's germline CDR1 is MNHEY and CDR2 SVGAGI. CDR3 loop: CASSYSPGFSYEQYF. The CDR3 DNA sequence: TGTGCCAGCAGTTACTCCCCAGGGTTTTCCTACGAGCAGTACTTC.

V gene TRBV2 combines with J gene TRBJ2-1, with TRBD1 matching over 7 bases. Germline trimming cut 4 bases from V and 0 bases from J; bases unmatched to any gene: 3. Germline V gives CDR1 SNHLY, CDR2 FYNNEI. The length of the CDR3 is 15 residues. The CDR3, as DNA: TGTGCCAGCAGTGTACAGGGGAGCTCCTACAATGAGCAGTTCTTC. The encoded protein is CASSVQGSSYNEQFF.

This chain uses TRBV6-1 with TRBJ1-4; D possibly corresponds to TRBD1 (5 bases). Germline V lookup: CDR1 MNHNS, CDR2 SASEGT. This CDR3 is 13 amino acids long. The V end lost 6 bases, the J end lost 5 bases, and 10 bases lay between the germline ends. CDR3 DNA sequence: TGTGCCAGCAGGGAGCCAGGGAATGAAAAACTGTTTTTT. Amino acid sequence: CASREPGNEKLFF.